These 5 T cell receptor beta chains were sequenced from one sample in a study of blood T cell repertoires in COVID-19. The table came from immunoSEQ multiplex PCR; TCRdb's copy has only in-frame clones and leaves some out. The repertoire holds about 67,000 clones, about 83% seen once, with 15% to 20% in the top ten. Sequencing was carried out using peripheral blood. These receptors came from a woman over 75 with acute or convalescent COVID-19.

This chain links TRBV18 with TRBJ2-2; 10 nucleotides agree with TRBD1. J was trimmed by 4 bases and V by 1 base; bases with no gene match: 0. Looked up from germline, CDR1 is KGHSH and CDR2 is LQKENI. CDR3 length: 15 residues. CDR3 amino acids: CASSPRQGATGELFF. The CDR3, as DNA: TGTGCCAGCTCACCACGACAGGGGGCCACCGGGGAGCTGTTTTTT.

The chain is built from TRBV9 and TRBJ1-4; D uncertain. V lost 0 bases, J lost 3 bases, and 9 bases lay in between. The CDR3 extends over 15 amino acids. Germline CDR1 is SGDLS and CDR2 is YYNGEE. CDR3 region: CASSVGGSSNEKLFF. CDR3 bases: TGTGCCAGCAGCGTAGGCGGATCATCTAATGAAAAACTGTTTTTT.

In its sample, this clone was seen once. The chain uses TRBV2 and TRBJ1-2; 8 bases are shared with TRBD1. The ends lost 2 bases at V and 7 bases at J; junction bases unmatched: 6. The CDR3 is made up of 14 amino acids. Looked up from germline, CDR1 is SNHLY and CDR2 is FYNNEI. The CDR3 nucleotides are TGTGCCAGCAGTGAACAGGGGGCCCAAGGTGGCTACACCTTC. Residues: CASSEQGAQGGYTF.

The gene calls are TRBV3-1 (or the pseudogene TRBV3-2) and TRBJ1-2; 9 nucleotides agree with TRBD1. Per germline, CDR1 LGHDT and CDR2 YNNKEL (reference sequence). This CDR3 has 13 residues. Germline trimming cut 3 bases from V and 12 bases from J; bases unmatched to any gene: 8. In nucleotides, the CDR3 is TGTGCCAGCAGCCAGCCCCCCGGGACAGGGAACACCTTC. Protein product: CASSQPPGTGNTF.

The chain employs TRBV24-1 and TRBJ2-7; 9 bases agree with TRBD1. V shed 2 bases, J shed 9 bases, and the junction held 4 bases outside the gene matches. Germline loops: CDR1 KGHDR, CDR2 SFDVKD. The length of the CDR3 is 13 residues. The CDR3 region has the DNA TGTGCCACCAGTGATTATGGGACAGGGACGCAGTACTTC. Translation: CATSDYGTGTQYF.